This is a list of T cell receptor beta chains from one sample in a study of cytomegalovirus exposure and HLA in healthy donors. Profiling relied on immunoSEQ multiplex PCR, and the TCRdb table lists in-frame clones only, not all of them. The table lists 150,000 to 200,000 clones. Sequenced material: PBMCs. These receptors originate from a man under 40 in good health and CMV-seronegative. Each CDR3 is given with its conserved first and last residue. D genes are given only for firm matches.

d_call j_call v_call cdr3_aa cdr3_nt
- TRBJ1-1 TRBV19 CASSIGGEGGNTEAFF TGTGCCAGTAGTATAGGCGGTGAAGGAGGCAACACTGAAGCTTTCTTT
- TRBJ2-3 TRBV28 CASSLRTGDTDTQYF TGTGCCAGCAGTTTAAGGACGGGGGACACAGATACGCAGTATTTT
TRBD1 TRBJ2-7 TRBV30 CAWTRTGLQYF TGTGCCTGGACTCGGACAGGGCTTCAGTACTTC
TRBD2 TRBJ2-1 TRBV4-2 CASSQDRTSSYNEQFF TGTGCCAGCAGCCAAGATAGGACTAGCTCCTACAATGAGCAGTTCTTC
- TRBJ1-4 TRBV30 CAWSGGVAEKLFF TGTGCCTGGAGTGGCGGGGTTGCTGAAAAACTGTTTTTT
- TRBJ2-7 TRBV6-5 CASSPRVDEQYF TGTGCCAGCAGTCCCCGGGTCGACGAGCAGTACTTC
- TRBJ1-4 TRBV7-9 CASSLQAGTNEKLFF TGTGCCAGCAGCTTACAGGCTGGAACTAATGAAAAACTGTTTTTT
TRBD1 TRBJ1-1 TRBV11-3 CASSSDRGRAFF TGTGCCAGCAGCTCCGACAGGGGAAGGGCTTTCTTT
TRBD1 TRBJ2-2 TRBV19 CASNRQGDTGELFF TGTGCCAGTAATCGACAGGGAGACACCGGGGAGCTGTTTTTT
- TRBJ2-6 TRBV19 CASTGSGANVLTF TGTGCCAGTACAGGGTCCGGGGCCAACGTCCTGACTTTC
- TRBJ2-4 TRBV7-8 CASSPLLGYGKNIQYF TGTGCCAGCAGCCCGCTTTTGGGCTACGGCAAAAACATTCAGTACTTC
TRBD1 TRBJ2-7 TRBV6-1 CASDRDRGFHEQYF TGTGCCAGCGACCGGGACAGGGGGTTCCACGAGCAGTACTTC
TRBD1 TRBJ1-5 TRBV15 CATSRFPRDRVWSNQPQHF TGTGCCACCAGCAGATTCCCACGTGACAGGGTATGGAGCAATCAGCCCCAGCATTTT
- TRBJ2-7 TRBV11-2 CASSLGTVASEQYF TGTGCCAGCAGCCTCGGGACTGTGGCATCCGAGCAGTACTTC
TRBD1 TRBJ1-1 TRBV18 CASSPPGTGVGMNTEAFF TGTGCCAGCTCACCACCAGGGACAGGGGTTGGCATGAACACTGAAGCTTTCTTT
TRBD1 TRBJ2-7 TRBV2 CASSGGQGADEQYF TGTGCCAGCAGTGGGGGACAGGGGGCGGACGAGCAGTACTTC
TRBD1 TRBJ1-5 TRBV15 CATSRPPGQGLEQPQHF TGTGCCACCAGTAGACCCCCGGGACAGGGGTTGGAGCAGCCCCAGCATTTT
- TRBJ2-2 TRBV7-9 CASSWGQNTGELFF TGTGCCAGCAGCTGGGGACAGAACACCGGGGAGCTGTTTTTT
TRBD2 TRBJ2-5 TRBV27 CASSSLGGLAAFQETQYF TGTGCCAGCAGTTCTCTAGGGGGACTAGCGGCCTTCCAAGAGACCCAGTACTTC
- TRBJ1-1 TRBV4-2 CASSQDVRRGMNTEAFF TGTGCCAGCAGCCAAGATGTCCGAAGGGGGATGAACACTGAAGCTTTCTTT
TRBD1 TRBJ2-7 TRBV2 CASKGTGGYEQYF TGTGCCAGCAAAGGGACAGGGGGCTACGAGCAGTACTTC
- TRBJ2-2 TRBV21-1 CASIPREGRLVGELFF TGTGCCAGCATCCCTCGGGAGGGCCGTCTGGTCGGGGAGCTGTTTTTT